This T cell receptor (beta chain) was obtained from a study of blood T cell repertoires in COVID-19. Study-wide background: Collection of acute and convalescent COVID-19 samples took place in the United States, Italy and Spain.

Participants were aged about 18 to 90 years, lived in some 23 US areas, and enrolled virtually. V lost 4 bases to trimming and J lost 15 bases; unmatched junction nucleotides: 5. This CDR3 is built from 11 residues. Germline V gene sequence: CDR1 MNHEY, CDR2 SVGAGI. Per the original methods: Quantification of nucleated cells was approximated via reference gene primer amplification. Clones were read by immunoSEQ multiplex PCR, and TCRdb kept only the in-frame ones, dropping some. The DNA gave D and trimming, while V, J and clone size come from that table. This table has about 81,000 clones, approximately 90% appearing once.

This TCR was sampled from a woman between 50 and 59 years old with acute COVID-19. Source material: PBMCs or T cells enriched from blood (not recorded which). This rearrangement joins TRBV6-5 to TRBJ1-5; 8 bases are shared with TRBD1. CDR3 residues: CASSSRTGLHF. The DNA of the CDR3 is TGTGCCAGCAGTTCCAGGACAGGGTTGCATTTT.